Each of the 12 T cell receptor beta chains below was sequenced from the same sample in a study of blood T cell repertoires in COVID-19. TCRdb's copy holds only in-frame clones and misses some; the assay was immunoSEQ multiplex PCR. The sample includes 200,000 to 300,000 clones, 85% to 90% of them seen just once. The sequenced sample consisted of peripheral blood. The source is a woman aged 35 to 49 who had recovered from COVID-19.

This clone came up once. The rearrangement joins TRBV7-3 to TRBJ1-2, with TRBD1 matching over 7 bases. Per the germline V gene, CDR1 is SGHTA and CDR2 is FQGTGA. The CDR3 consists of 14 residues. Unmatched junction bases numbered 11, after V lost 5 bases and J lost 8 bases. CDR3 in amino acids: CASSPTRDSRGYTF. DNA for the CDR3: TGTGCCAGCAGCCCAACCCGGGACAGTAGAGGCTACACCTTC. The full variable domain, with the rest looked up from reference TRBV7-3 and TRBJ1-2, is GAGVSQTPSNKVTEKGKYVELRCDPISGHTALYWYRQSLGQGPEFLIYFQGTGAADDSGLPNDRFFAVRPEGSVSTLKIQRTERGDSAVYLCASSPTRDSRGYTFGSGTRLTVV.

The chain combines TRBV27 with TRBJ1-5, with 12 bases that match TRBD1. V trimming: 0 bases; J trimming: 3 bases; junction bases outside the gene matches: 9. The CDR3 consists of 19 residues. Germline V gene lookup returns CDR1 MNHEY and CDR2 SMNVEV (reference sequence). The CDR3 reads CASSLSGQGAPFNNQPQHF. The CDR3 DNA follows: TGTGCCAGCAGTTTATCGGGACAGGGGGCTCCGTTTAACAATCAGCCCCAGCATTTT.

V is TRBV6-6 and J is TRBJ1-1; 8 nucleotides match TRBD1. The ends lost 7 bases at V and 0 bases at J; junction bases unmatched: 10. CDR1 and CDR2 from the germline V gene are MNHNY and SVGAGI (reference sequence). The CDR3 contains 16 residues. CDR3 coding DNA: TGTGCCAGCAATCCTCCGGGACAGGTTATGAACACTGAAGCTTTCTTT. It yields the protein CASNPPGQVMNTEAFF.

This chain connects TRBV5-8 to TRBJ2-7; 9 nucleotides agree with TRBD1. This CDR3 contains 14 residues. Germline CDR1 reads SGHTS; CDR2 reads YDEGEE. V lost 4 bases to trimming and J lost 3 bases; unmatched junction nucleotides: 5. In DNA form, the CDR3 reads TGTGCCAGCAGCCGGGGACAGGGTGGCTACGAGCAGTACTTC. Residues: CASSRGQGGYEQYF.

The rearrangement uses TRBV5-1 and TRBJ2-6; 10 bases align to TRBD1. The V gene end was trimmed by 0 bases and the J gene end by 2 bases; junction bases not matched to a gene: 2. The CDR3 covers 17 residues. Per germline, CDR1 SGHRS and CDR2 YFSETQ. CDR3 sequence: CASSLAGTGAGANVLTF. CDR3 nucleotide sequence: TGCGCCAGCAGCTTGGCCGGGACAGGGGCTGGGGCCAACGTCCTGACTTTC.

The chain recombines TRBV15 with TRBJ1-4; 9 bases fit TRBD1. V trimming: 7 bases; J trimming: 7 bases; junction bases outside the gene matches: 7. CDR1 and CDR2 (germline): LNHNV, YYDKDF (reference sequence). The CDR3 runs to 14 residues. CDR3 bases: TGTGCCACCATGAGGACAGGGGAGGGTGAAAAACTGTTTTTT. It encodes CATMRTGEGEKLFF.

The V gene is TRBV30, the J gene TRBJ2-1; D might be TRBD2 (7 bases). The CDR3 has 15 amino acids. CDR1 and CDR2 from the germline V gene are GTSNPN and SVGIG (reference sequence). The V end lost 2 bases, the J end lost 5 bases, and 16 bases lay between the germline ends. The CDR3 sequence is CAWSRRGATHNEQFF. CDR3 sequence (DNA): TGTGCCTGGAGTAGACGGGGGGCAACCCACAATGAGCAGTTCTTC.

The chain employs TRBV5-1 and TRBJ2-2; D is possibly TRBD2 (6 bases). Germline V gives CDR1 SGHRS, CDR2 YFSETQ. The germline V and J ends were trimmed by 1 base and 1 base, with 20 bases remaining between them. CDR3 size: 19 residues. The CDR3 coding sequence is TGCGCCAGCAGCTTGTATTGGGGGGTTTCGGAGCGGAACACCGGGGAGCTGTTTTTT. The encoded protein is CASSLYWGVSERNTGELFF.

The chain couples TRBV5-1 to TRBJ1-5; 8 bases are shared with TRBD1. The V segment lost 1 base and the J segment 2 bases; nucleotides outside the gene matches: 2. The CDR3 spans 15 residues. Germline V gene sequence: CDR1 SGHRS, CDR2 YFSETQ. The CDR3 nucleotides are TGCGCCAGCAGCTTGACGACAGGGGGCAATCAGCCCCAGCATTTT. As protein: CASSLTTGGNQPQHF.

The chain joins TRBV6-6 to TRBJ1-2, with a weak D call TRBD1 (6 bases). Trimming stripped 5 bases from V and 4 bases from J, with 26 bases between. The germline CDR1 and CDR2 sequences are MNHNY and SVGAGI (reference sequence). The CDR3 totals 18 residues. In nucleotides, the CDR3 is TGTGCCAGCAGTCCCCGATTGTGGGGGCAGGGGCGAGTCTATGGCTACACCTTC. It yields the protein CASSPRLWGQGRVYGYTF.

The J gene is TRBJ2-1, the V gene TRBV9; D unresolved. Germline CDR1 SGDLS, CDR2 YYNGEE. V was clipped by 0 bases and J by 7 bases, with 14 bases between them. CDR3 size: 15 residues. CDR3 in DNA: TGTGCCAGCAGCGTAGCGGCAGGTTGGGCGAATGAGCAGTTCTTC. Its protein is CASSVAAGWANEQFF. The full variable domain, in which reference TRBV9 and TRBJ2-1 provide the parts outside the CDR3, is DSGVTQTPKHLITATGQRVTLRCSPRSGDLSVYWYQQSLDQGLQFLIQYYNGEERAKGNILERFSAQQFPDLHSELNLSSLELGDSALYFCASSVAAGWANEQFFGPGTRLTVL.

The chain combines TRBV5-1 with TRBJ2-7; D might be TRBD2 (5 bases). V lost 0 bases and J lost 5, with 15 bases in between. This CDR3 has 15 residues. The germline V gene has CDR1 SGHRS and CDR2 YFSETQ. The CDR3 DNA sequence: TGCGCCAGCAGCTTGGAGTCCGGGCAGAGGGACGAGCAGTACTTC. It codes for CASSLESGQRDEQYF.